The clone carrying this T cell receptor (beta chain) was seen ten or more times. The data were obtained in a study of T cells in Graves' hyperthyroidism and ophthalmopathy. RNA transcripts yielded amplified TCR beta CDR3 regions. A set of HTBI primers served as the primers for a first-round RT-PCR of the TCR CDR3. Each CDR3 protein gets one entry after TCRdb re-called the multiplex PCR reads with MiXCR. Of 300,000 to 450,000 distinct CDR3 sequences in the sample, approximately 15% are singletons; the top ten hold 20%. This CDR3 contains 16 residues. Germline CDR1 and CDR2: MNHEY and SVGEGT. V shed 0 bases and J shed 1 base, with 10 bases lying between them.

The chain employs TRBV6-2 or TRBV6-3 and TRBJ2-1, with D possibly TRBD2 on 6 matching bases. This receptor was obtained from a woman in her twenties or thirties with Graves' ophthalmopathy. Sequences were obtained from blood. In nucleotides, the CDR3 is TGTGCCAGCAGTTACTCGAGACTAGATTCCTACAATGAGCAGTTCTTC. As protein: CASSYSRLDSYNEQFF.